One and the same sample provided the 24 T cell receptor beta chains below, sequenced in a study of OX40 agonist ivuxolimab in advanced cancers. The library was prepared using the immunoSEQ multiplex PCR assay. TCRdb took over this immuneACCESS table, retaining in-frame rearrangements with V and J assigned. Such tables are incomplete; in checked studies, under half of the missing clones stem from an unresolved V gene, and the remainder is unexplained. Recorded for this sample are tens of thousands of clones; roughly 92% of them occurred a single time. The ten largest account for roughly 13% of the sample. Sequencing used CD4+ or CD8+ T cells sorted from blood, obtained in a trial of the OX40 agonist ivuxolimab. Receptor source: an adult with an advanced solid tumor such as melanoma, head and neck, liver or kidney cancer.

This chain joins TRBV5-6 and TRBJ1-5; TRBD1 aligns across 8 bases. In germline, CDR1 is SGHDT, CDR2 YYEEEE. J lost 1 base, V lost 2 bases, and 11 bases had no gene match. The CDR3 runs 18 residues. In nucleotides, the CDR3 is TGTGCCAGCAGCTTTCAATGGGCAGGGGGCCACAGCAATCAGCCCCAGCATTTT. This codes for CASSFQWAGGHSNQPQHF.

V is TRBV9 and J is TRBJ2-5; 8 nucleotides align to TRBD1. V lost 0 bases and J lost 5; bases outside the gene matches: 6. Germline-derived CDR1 and CDR2 are SGDLS and YYNGEE. CDR3 length equals 15 residues. CDR3 nucleotides: TGTGCCAGCAGCGTAGCGACAGGGGATGGGGAGACCCAGTACTTC. It specifies CASSVATGDGETQYF.

This clone turned up a few times. The CDR3 sequence: CASSQMGQDYGYTF. The DNA for the CDR3 is TGTGCCAGCAGTCAGATGGGACAGGATTATGGCTACACCTTC. The V and J genes are TRBV6-5 and TRBJ1-2; TRBD1 agrees at 8 bases. CDR1 and CDR2 (germline): MNHEY, SVGAGI. The CDR3 is made up of 14 amino acids. The V gene end was trimmed by 5 bases and the J gene end by 5 bases; junction bases not matched to a gene: 7.

There are a few counts of this clone. CDR3 loop: CASSTGTEYEQYF. The CDR3 DNA sequence: TGTGCCAGCAGCACTGGGACAGAGTACGAGCAGTACTTC. The chain joins TRBV9 to TRBJ2-7; 7 bases align to TRBD1. Germline V gene lookup returns CDR1 SGDLS and CDR2 YYNGEE. J was trimmed by 4 bases and V by 4 bases; bases with no gene match: 5. The CDR3 is 13 residues long. Supplemented by reference TRBV9 and TRBJ2-7, the full variable domain reads DSGVTQTPKHLITATGQRVTLRCSPRSGDLSVYWYQQSLDQGLQFLIQYYNGEERAKGNILERFSAQQFPDLHSELNLSSLELGDSALYFCASSTGTEYEQYFGPGTRLTVT.

The rearrangement links TRBV11-2 to TRBJ2-7; no clear D. V was trimmed by 3 bases and J by 1 base, leaving 13 bases between them. This CDR3 comprises 15 residues. Germline V gene sequence: CDR1 SGHAT, CDR2 FQNNGV. The CDR3, as DNA: TGTGCCAGCAGCTTGTTTCCGGACCTATCCTACGAGCAGTACTTC. Translating it yields CASSLFPDLSYEQYF.

The chain has TRBV6-4 and TRBJ2-2; maybe TRBD2 (6 bases). Deletions cut 4 bases from V and 0 bases from J, with 15 bases between. CDR1 is MRHNA and CDR2 is SNTAGT in the germline V gene. CDR3 length: 17 residues. The CDR3 nucleotides are TGTGCCAGCAGTGGGATTGGAGGGAACGCGAACACCGGGGAGCTGTTTTTT. This encodes CASSGIGGNANTGELFF.

About this clone: The sample carries other DNA sequences with the same CDR3. The chain couples TRBV7-6 to TRBJ2-3, with D possibly being TRBD1 or TRBD2 (5 bases each). The CDR3 is 14 residues long. From germline, CDR1 is SGHVS and CDR2 FNYEAQ. Trimming removed 0 bases at V and 1 base at J, with 5 bases between. The CDR3 DNA sequence: TGTGCCAGCAGCTTAGCGGGGGGCACAGATACGCAGTATTTT. Its translation is CASSLAGGTDTQYF.

The CDR3: CASSETFGGSPLHF. CDR3 DNA: TGTGCCAGCAGTGAAACCTTCGGCGGATCACCCCTCCACTTT. This chain connects TRBV2 to TRBJ1-6; no clear D. The CDR3 covers 14 residues. Germline CDR1 is SNHLY and CDR2 is FYNNEI. The V and J ends lost 2 bases and 10 bases respectively, with 12 bases between them.

The genes are TRBV13 and TRBJ1-3; TRBD1 might be the D (5 bases). Germline CDR1 reads PRHDT; CDR2 reads FYEKMQ (reference sequence). The ends were cut back, 5 bases at V and 0 bases at J, with 20 bases in the middle. The CDR3 runs to 18 residues. This chain's CDR3 is CASSQLTEPTSSGNTIYF. The CDR3 DNA reads TGTGCCAGCAGCCAACTGACAGAGCCGACCTCCTCTGGAAACACCATATATTTT.

The V gene is TRBV2, the J gene TRBJ2-1, with a tentative D call TRBD2 (6 bases). Germline CDR1 and CDR2: SNHLY and FYNNEI. V gave up 3 bases and J gave up 4 bases, with 13 bases separating them. The CDR3 loop spans 15 amino acids. The CDR3 here is CASSEGREPYNEQFF. CDR3 coding DNA: TGTGCCAGCAGTGAGGGACGGGAGCCGTACAATGAGCAGTTCTTC.

The rearrangement links TRBV12-5 to TRBJ2-5; 13 positions match TRBD2. V gave up 5 bases and J gave up 5 bases; unmatched junction bases: 5. Germline V gene sequence: CDR1 LGHNT, CDR2 FRNRAP. CDR3 length: 15 amino acids. CDR3 DNA sequence: TGTGCTAGTGGTCCGGGACTAGCGGGGAGGGAGACCCAGTACTTC. It is translated as CASGPGLAGRETQYF.

The chain carries TRBV7-9 and TRBJ1-1; maybe TRBD1 (5 bases). The CDR3 spans 14 residues. V shed 3 bases and J shed 4 bases, with 12 bases lying between them. The germline V gene has CDR1 SEHNR and CDR2 FQNEAQ (reference sequence). This CDR3 reads CASSFEGVSTEAFF. Here the CDR3 DNA reads TGTGCCAGCAGCTTTGAAGGGGTTTCCACTGAAGCTTTCTTT.

V is TRBV7-6 and J is TRBJ2-7; 11 positions match TRBD1. CDR1 and CDR2 from the germline V gene are SGHVS and FNYEAQ. CDR3 size: 13 residues. Unmatched junction bases numbered 4, after V lost 5 bases and J lost 7 bases. The CDR3 region has the DNA TGTGCCAGCAGCGGGGGACAGGGGGGTGAGCAGTACTTC. This gives the protein CASSGGQGGEQYF.

The V call is TRBV27, the J call TRBJ2-7; D perhaps matches TRBD1 (5 bases). V was shortened by 6 bases and J by 5 bases, with 17 bases between the two germline ends. This CDR3 has 14 amino acids. CDR1 and CDR2 from the germline V gene are MNHEY and SMNVEV (reference sequence). The CDR3 loop reads CASSAHPLGDEQYF. Written as DNA, the CDR3 is TGTGCCAGCAGCGCCCACCCGCTAGGGGACGAGCAGTACTTC.

This clone was recorded only once. V gene TRBV29-1 combines with J gene TRBJ1-2; 9 positions match TRBD1. Germline loops: CDR1 SQVTM, CDR2 ANQGSEA. The CDR3 sequence is 16 residues long. The V and J ends lost 1 base and 3 bases, in that order; junction bases with no gene match: 9. The CDR3 is CSVEVGNRGRDYGYTF. In nucleotides, the CDR3 is TGCAGCGTTGAAGTGGGGAACAGGGGGCGAGACTATGGCTACACCTTC.

The gene calls are TRBV7-9 and TRBJ2-7; TRBD1 matches 7 bases. The germline gives CDR1 SEHNR, CDR2 FQNEAQ (reference sequence). The CDR3 totals 14 residues. The V gene end was trimmed by 1 base and the J gene end by 2 bases; junction bases not matched to a gene: 2. The CDR3 region is CASSLVQGPYEQYF. The CDR3 bases are TGTGCCAGCAGCTTAGTACAGGGGCCCTACGAGCAGTACTTC. The full variable domain, completed using reference TRBV7-9 and TRBJ2-7, is DTGVSQNPRHKITKRGQNVTFRCDPISEHNRLYWYRQTLGQGPEFLTYFQNEAQLEKSRLLSDRFSAERPKGSFSTLEIQRTEQGDSAMYLCASSLVQGPYEQYFGPGTRLTVT.

The chain uses TRBV30 and TRBJ2-1; no firm D call. The CDR3 contains 13 residues. Trimming left V 0 bases short and J 6 bases short, with 9 bases between. Germline V gene lookup returns CDR1 GTSNPN and CDR2 SVGIG (reference sequence). In DNA, the CDR3 is TGTGCCTGGAGTGTATTCAGAGGCAATGAGCAGTTCTTC. Amino acids: CAWSVFRGNEQFF. Full variable domain (missing parts from reference TRBV30 and TRBJ2-1): SQTIHQWPATLVQPVGSPLSLECTVEGTSNPNLYWYRQAAGRGLQLLFYSVGIGQISSEVPQNLSASRPQDRQFILSSKKLLLSDSGFYLCAWSVFRGNEQFFGPGTRLTVL.

For the CDR3, the DNA is TGTGCCAGCAGCCAAGTGTGGGAGGGCCGAGATACGCAGTATTTT. Translating gives CASSQVWEGRDTQYF. The chain is built from TRBV14 and TRBJ2-3, with TRBD2 matching 7 bases. V shed 1 base and J 5 bases; nucleotides not matched to a gene: 6. Germline V gene data show CDR1 as SGHDN and CDR2 as FVKESK. CDR3 length: 15 residues.

The chain couples TRBV7-3 to TRBJ2-1; 15 nucleotides match TRBD2. Germline CDR1 and CDR2: SGHTA and FQGTGA. Trimming cost V 6 bases and J 10 bases; bases outside gene matches: 10. The CDR3 loop spans 16 amino acids. The CDR3 is CASSSLGTSGRYEQFF. In DNA form, the CDR3 reads TGTGCCAGCAGTTCCCTCGGGACTAGCGGGAGGTACGAGCAGTTCTTC. Combining the CDR3 with reference TRBV7-3 and TRBJ2-1 gives the whole variable domain GAGVSQTPSNKVTEKGKYVELRCDPISGHTALYWYRQSLGQGPEFLIYFQGTGAADDSGLPNDRFFAVRPEGSVSTLKIQRTERGDSAVYLCASSSLGTSGRYEQFFGPGTRLTVL.

The gene calls are TRBV27 and TRBJ1-5; 9 positions agree with TRBD1. The junction had 11 bases not matched to a gene; V was cut back by 5 bases and J by 6 bases. The length of the CDR3 is 16 residues. Per the germline V gene, CDR1 is MNHEY and CDR2 is SMNVEV (reference sequence). The CDR3 reads CASSPQGQGSSQPQHF. The CDR3 region has the DNA TGTGCCAGCAGTCCACAGGGACAGGGTTCCTCTCAGCCCCAGCATTTT.

The chain couples TRBV4-3 to TRBJ2-1, with 10 bases aligning to TRBD2. CDR1 LGHNA and CDR2 YSLEER come from the germline V gene. The V segment lost 1 base and the J segment 8 bases; nucleotides outside the gene matches: 8. The CDR3 spans 16 residues. The CDR3 DNA follows: TGCGCCAGCAGCCAAGGCCTAGCGGGAGACCTAGATGAGCAGTTCTTC. Amino acids: CASSQGLAGDLDEQFF.

The chain employs TRBV13 and TRBJ2-7; D could derive from TRBD1 or TRBD2 (5 bases each). CDR1 is PRHDT, CDR2 FYEKMQ, per germline (reference sequence). The CDR3 loop spans 14 amino acids. V lost 4 bases and J lost 1, with 11 bases in between. The CDR3 nucleotides are TGTGCCAGCAGCTGGGCCGAGGGGTCCTACGAGCAGTACTTC. The encoded protein is CASSWAEGSYEQYF.

The chain joins TRBV19 to TRBJ2-3, with no clear D. Deletions cut 1 base from V and 5 bases from J, with 4 bases between. The CDR3 spans 12 residues. Germline assignment: CDR1 LNHDA and CDR2 SQIVND (reference sequence). This CDR3 reads CASSIGGDTQYF. CDR3 nucleotide sequence: TGTGCCAGTAGTATAGGAGGAGATACGCAGTATTTT.

V and J are TRBV27 and TRBJ2-1; 9 bases line up with TRBD1. Germline values: CDR1 MNHEY, CDR2 SMNVEV (reference sequence). V lost 8 bases and J lost 7; bases outside the gene matches: 3. This CDR3 has 12 residues. The CDR3 sequence is CASDDRGNEQFF. CDR3 nucleotide sequence: TGTGCCAGCGATGACAGGGGGAATGAGCAGTTCTTC.